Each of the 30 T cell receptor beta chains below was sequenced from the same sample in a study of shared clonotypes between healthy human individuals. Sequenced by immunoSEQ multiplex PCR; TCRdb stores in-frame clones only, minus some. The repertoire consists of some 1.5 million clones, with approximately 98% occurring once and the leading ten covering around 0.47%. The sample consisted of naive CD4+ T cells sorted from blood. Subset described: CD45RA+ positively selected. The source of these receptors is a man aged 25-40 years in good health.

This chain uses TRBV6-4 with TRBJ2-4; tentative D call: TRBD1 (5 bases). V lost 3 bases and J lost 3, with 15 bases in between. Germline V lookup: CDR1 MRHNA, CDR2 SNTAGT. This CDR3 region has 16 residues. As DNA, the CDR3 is TGTGCCAGCAGTGAAAGGGCAGGGTTAGGCAAAAACATTCAGTACTTC. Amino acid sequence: CASSERAGLGKNIQYF.

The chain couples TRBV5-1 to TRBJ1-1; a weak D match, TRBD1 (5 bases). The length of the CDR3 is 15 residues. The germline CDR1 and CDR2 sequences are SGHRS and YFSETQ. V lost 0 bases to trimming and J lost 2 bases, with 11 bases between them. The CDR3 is CASSLAGSANTEAFF. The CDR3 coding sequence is TGCGCCAGCAGCTTGGCAGGGTCAGCCAACACTGAAGCTTTCTTT.

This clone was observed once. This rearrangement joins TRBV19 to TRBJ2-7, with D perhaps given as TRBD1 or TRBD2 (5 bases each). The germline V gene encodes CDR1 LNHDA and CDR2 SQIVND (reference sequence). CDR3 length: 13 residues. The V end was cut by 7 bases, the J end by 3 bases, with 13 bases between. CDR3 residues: CASTQGDHYEQYF. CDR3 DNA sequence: TGTGCCAGTACCCAAGGGGACCACTACGAGCAGTACTTC. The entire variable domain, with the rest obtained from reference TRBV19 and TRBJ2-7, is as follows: DGGITQSPKYLFRKEGQNVTLSCEQNLNHDAMYWYRQDPGQGLRLIYYSQIVNDFQKGDIAEGYSVSREKKESFPLTVTSAQKNPTAFYLCASTQGDHYEQYFGPGTRLTVT.

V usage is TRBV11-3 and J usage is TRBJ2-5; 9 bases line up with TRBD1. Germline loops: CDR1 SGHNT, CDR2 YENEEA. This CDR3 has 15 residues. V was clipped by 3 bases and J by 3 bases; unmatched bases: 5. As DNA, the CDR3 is TGTGCCAGCAGCTTGTGGACAGGGGTGGAAGAGACCCAGTACTTC. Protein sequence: CASSLWTGVEETQYF.

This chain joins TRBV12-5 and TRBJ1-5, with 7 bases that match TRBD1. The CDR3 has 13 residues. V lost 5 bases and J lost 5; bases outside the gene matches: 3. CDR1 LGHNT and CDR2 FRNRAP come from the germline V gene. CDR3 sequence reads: CASGQGGDQPQHF. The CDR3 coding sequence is TGTGCTAGTGGTCAGGGGGGCGATCAGCCCCAGCATTTT.

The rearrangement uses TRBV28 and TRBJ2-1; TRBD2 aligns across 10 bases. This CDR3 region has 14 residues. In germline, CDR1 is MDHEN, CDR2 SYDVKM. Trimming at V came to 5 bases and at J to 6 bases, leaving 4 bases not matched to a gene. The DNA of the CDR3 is TGTGCCAGCAGTAGCGGGAGGGCCTTCAATGAGCAGTTCTTC. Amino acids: CASSSGRAFNEQFF.

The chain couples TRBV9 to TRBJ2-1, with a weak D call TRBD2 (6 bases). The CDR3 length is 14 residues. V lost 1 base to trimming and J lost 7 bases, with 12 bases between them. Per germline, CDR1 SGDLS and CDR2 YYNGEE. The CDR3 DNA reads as TGTGCCAGCAGCGTAACGACTGGGAGGAATGAGCAGTTCTTC. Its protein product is CASSVTTGRNEQFF.

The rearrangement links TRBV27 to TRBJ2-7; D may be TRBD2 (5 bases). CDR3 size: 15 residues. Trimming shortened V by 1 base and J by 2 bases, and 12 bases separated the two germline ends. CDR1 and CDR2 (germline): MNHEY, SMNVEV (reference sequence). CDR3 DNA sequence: TGTGCCAGCAGTTTATACCCCGGGGTAACCTACGAGCAGTACTTC. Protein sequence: CASSLYPGVTYEQYF.

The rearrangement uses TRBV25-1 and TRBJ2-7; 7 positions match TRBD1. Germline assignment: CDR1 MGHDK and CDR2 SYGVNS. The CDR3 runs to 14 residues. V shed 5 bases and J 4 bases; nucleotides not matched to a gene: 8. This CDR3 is CASSKPGQIYEQYF. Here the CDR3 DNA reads TGTGCCAGCAGTAAACCGGGACAGATTTACGAGCAGTACTTC.

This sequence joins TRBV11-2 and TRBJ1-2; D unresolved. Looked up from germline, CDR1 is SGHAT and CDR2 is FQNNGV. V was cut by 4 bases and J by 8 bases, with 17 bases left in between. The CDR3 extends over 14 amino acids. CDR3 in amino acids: CASSWPSRVGGYTF. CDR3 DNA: TGTGCCAGCAGCTGGCCTAGTCGTGTTGGGGGCTACACCTTC.

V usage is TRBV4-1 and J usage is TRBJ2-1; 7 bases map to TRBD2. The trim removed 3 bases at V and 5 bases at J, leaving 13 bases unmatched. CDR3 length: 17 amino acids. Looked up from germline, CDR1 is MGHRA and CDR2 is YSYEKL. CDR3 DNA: TGCGCCAGCAGCCAGATCCATCTAGCGGAAACCGACAATGAGCAGTTCTTC. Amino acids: CASSQIHLAETDNEQFF.

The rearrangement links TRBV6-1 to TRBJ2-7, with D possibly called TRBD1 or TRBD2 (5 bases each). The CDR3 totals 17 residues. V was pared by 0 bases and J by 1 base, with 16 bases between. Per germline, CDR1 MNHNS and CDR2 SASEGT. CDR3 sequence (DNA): TGTGCCAGCAGTGAAGCGGGGGTGGGGCACCTTTCCTACGAGCAGTACTTC. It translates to CASSEAGVGHLSYEQYF.

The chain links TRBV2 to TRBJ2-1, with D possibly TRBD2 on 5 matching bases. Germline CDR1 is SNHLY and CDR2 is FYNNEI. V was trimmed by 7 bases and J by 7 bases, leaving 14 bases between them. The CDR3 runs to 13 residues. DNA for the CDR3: TGTGCCAGCAACCTAGCAGGAGTAAATGAGCAGTTCTTC. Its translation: CASNLAGVNEQFF.

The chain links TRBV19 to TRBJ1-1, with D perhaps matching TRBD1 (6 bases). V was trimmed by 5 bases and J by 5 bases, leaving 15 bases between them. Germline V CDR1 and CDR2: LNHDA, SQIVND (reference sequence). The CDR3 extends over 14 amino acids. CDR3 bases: TGTGCCAGTAGTTACAGGGAATCGGGAACTGAAGCTTTCTTT. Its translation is CASSYRESGTEAFF. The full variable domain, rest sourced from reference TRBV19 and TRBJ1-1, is DGGITQSPKYLFRKEGQNVTLSCEQNLNHDAMYWYRQDPGQGLRLIYYSQIVNDFQKGDIAEGYSVSREKKESFPLTVTSAQKNPTAFYLCASSYRESGTEAFFGQGTRLTVV.

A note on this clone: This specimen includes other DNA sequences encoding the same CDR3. The CDR3 DNA is TGTGCCAGCTCACCAGGGACTAGCGGCTCCTACGAGCAGTACTTC. As protein: CASSPGTSGSYEQYF. The gene calls are TRBV18 and TRBJ2-7; TRBD2 matches 11 bases. The V and J ends lost 2 bases and 0 bases, in that order; junction bases with no gene match: 0. Germline V CDR1 and CDR2: KGHSH, LQKENI. The CDR3 has 15 amino acids.

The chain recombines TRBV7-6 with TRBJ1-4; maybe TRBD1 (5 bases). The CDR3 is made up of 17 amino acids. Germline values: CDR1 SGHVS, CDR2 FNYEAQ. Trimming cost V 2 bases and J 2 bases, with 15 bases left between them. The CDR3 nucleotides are TGTGCCAGCAGCTTATTGGGGGGAGTAAGCACTAATGAAAAACTGTTTTTT. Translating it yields CASSLLGGVSTNEKLFF.

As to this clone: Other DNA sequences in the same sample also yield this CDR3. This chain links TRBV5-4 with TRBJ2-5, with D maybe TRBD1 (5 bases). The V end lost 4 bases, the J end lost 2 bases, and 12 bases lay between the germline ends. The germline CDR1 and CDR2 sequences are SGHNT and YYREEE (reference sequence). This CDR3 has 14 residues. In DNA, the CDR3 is TGTGCCAGCAGCCTTAGGGGCCTACAAGAGACCCAGTACTTC. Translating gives CASSLRGLQETQYF.

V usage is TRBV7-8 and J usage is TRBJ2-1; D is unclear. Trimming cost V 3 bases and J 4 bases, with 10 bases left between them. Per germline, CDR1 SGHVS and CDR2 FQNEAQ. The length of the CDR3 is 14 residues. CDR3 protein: CASSLSSAYNEQFF. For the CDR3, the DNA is TGTGCCAGCAGCTTGTCCTCGGCATACAATGAGCAGTTCTTC.

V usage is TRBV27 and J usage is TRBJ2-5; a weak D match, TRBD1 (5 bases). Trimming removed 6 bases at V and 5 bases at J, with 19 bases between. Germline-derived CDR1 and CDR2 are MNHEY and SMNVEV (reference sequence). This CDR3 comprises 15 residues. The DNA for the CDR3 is TGTGCCAGCAGGGGTATAAGGGGTCCAGGGGAGACCCAGTACTTC. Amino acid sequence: CASRGIRGPGETQYF.

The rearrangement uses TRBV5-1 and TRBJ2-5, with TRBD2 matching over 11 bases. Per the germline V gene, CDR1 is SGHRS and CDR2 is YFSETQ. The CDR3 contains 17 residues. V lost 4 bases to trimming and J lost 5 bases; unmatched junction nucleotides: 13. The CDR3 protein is CASSPGLAGGSYETQYF. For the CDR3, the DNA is TGCGCCAGCAGCCCCGGGCTAGCGGGAGGCTCCTACGAGACCCAGTACTTC.

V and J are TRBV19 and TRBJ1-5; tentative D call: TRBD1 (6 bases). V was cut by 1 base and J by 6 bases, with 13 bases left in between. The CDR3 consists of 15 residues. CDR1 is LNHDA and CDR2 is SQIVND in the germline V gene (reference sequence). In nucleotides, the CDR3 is TGTGCCAGTAGTATAGGTTCGGGGGGCTCTCAGCCCCAGCATTTT. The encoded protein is CASSIGSGGSQPQHF.

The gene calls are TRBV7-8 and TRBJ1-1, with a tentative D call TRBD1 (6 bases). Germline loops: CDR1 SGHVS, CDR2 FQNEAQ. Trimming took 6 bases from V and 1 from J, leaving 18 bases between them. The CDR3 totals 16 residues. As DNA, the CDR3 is TGTGCCAGCAGGGCTGGGGGGGCGCCGAGGAACACTGAAGCTTTCTTT. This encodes CASRAGGAPRNTEAFF.

The CDR3 sequence is CASRTSSGANVLTF. The CDR3 nucleotides are TGTGCCAGCAGGACAAGCTCTGGGGCCAACGTCCTGACTTTC. The chain couples TRBV6-5 to TRBJ2-6, with D hard to call. The CDR3 contains 14 residues. CDR1 and CDR2 (germline): MNHEY, SVGAGI. V shed 6 bases and J shed 0 bases, with 6 bases lying between them.

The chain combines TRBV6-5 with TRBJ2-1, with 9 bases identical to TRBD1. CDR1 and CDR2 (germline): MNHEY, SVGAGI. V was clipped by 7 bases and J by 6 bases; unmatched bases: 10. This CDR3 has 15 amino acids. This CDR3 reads CASTRDRDSGNEQFF. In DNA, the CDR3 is TGTGCCAGCACCAGGGACAGGGATTCCGGCAATGAGCAGTTCTTC.

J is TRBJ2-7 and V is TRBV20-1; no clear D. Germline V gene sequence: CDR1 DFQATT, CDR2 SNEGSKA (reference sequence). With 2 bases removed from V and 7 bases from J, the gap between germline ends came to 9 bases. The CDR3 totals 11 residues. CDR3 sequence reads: CSARYIREQYF. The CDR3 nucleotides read TGCAGTGCTAGATATATTCGAGAGCAGTACTTC.

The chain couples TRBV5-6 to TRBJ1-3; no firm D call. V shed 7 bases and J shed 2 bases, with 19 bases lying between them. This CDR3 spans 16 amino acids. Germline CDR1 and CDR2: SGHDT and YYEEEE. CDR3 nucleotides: TGTGCCAGCCAAAATCGGGGTCTGCTCCCTGGAAACACCATATATTTT. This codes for CASQNRGLLPGNTIYF.

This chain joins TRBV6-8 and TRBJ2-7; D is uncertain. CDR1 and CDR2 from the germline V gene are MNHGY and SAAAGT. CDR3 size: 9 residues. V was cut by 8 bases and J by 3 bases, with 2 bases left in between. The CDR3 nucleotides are TGTGCCAGCTACTACGAGCAGTACTTC. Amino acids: CASYYEQYF.

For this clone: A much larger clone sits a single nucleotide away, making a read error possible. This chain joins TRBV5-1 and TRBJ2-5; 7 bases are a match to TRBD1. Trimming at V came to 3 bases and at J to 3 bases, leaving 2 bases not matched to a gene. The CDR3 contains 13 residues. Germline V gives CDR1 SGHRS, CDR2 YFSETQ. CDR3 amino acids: CASSWDSKETQYF. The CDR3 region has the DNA TGCGCCAGCAGCTGGGACAGCAAAGAGACCCAGTACTTC.

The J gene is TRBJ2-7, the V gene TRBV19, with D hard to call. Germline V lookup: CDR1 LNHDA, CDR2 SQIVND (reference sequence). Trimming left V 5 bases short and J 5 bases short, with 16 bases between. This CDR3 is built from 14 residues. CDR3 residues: CASSLGSQTNEQYF. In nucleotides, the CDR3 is TGTGCCAGTAGTCTAGGGTCACAAACCAACGAGCAGTACTTC. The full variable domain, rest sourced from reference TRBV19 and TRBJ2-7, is DGGITQSPKYLFRKEGQNVTLSCEQNLNHDAMYWYRQDPGQGLRLIYYSQIVNDFQKGDIAEGYSVSREKKESFPLTVTSAQKNPTAFYLCASSLGSQTNEQYFGPGTRLTVT.

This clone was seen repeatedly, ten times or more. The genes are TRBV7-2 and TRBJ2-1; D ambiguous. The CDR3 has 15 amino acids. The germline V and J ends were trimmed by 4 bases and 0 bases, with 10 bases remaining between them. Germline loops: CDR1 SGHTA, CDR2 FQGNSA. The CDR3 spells CASSSSTPSYNEQFF. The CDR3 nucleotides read TGTGCCAGCAGCTCGTCCACGCCCTCCTACAATGAGCAGTTCTTC.